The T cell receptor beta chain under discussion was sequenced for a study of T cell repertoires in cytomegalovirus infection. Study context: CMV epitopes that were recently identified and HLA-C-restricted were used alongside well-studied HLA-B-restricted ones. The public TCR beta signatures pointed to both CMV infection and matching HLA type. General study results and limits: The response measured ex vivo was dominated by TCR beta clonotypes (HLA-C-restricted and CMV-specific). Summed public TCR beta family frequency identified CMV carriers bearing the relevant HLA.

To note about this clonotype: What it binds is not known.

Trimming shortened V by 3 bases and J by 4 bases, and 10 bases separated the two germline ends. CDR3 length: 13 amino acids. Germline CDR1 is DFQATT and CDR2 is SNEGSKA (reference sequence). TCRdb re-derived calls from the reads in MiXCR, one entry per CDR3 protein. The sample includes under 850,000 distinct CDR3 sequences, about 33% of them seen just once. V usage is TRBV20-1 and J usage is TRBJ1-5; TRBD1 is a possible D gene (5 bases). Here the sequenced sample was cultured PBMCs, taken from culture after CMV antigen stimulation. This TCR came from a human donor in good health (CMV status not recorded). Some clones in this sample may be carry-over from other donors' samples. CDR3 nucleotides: TGCAGTGCTAGCAGACAGACAAATCAGCCCCAGCATTTT. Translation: CSASRQTNQPQHF.